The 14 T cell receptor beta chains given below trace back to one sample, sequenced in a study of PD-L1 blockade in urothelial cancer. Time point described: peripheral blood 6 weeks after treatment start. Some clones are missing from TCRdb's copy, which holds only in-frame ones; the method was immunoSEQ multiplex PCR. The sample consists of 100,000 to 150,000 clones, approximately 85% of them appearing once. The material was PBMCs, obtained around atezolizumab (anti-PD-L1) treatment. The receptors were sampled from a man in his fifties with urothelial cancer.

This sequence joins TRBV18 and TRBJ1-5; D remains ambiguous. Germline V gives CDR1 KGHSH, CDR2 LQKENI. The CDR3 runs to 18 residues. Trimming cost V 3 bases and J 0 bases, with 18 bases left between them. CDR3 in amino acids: CASSPDELGGISNQPQHF. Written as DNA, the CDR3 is TGTGCCAGCTCACCGGACGAATTGGGCGGGATTAGCAATCAGCCCCAGCATTTT.

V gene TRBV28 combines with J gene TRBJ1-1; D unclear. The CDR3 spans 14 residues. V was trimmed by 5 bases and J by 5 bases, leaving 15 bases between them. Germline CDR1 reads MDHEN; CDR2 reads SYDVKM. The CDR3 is CASSSVIRGTEAFF. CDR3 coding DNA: TGTGCCAGCAGTAGTGTCATTCGCGGGACTGAAGCTTTCTTT.

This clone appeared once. Here the CDR3 reads CASSLLRSYNSPLHF. In nucleotides, the CDR3 is TGTGCCAGCAGCCTACTGCGCTCTTATAATTCACCCCTCCACTTT. This chain joins TRBV14 and TRBJ1-6; D not resolved. This CDR3 comprises 15 residues. CDR1 is SGHDN and CDR2 is FVKESK in the germline V gene. With 4 bases removed from V and 4 bases from J, the gap between germline ends came to 11 bases.

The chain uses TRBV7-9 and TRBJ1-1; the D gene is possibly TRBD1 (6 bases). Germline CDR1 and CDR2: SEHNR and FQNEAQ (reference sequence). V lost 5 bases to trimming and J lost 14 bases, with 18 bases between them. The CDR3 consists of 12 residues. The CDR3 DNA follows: TGTGCCAGCAGCGAGACCAGACAGGCCACGTTCTTT. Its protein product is CASSETRQATFF.

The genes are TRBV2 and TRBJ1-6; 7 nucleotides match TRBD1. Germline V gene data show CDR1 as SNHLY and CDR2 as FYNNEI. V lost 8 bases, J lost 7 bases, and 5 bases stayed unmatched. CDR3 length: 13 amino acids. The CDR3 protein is CASRRDRNSPLHF. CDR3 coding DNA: TGTGCCAGCCGGCGGGACAGAAATTCACCCCTCCACTTT.

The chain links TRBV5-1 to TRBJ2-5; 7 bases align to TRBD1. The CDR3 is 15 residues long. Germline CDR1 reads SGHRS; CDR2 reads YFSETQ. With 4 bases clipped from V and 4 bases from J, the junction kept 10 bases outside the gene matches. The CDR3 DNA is TGCGCCAGCAGCCTAGCAGGGACAGAATTAGAGACCCAGTACTTC. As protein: CASSLAGTELETQYF.

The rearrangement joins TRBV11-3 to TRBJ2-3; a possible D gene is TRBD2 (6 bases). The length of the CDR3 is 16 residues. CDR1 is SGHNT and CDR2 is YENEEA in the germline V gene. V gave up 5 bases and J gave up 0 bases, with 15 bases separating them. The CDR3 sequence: CASSPGEGTSTDTQYF. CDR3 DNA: TGTGCCAGCAGCCCAGGAGAGGGGACTAGCACAGATACGCAGTATTTT.

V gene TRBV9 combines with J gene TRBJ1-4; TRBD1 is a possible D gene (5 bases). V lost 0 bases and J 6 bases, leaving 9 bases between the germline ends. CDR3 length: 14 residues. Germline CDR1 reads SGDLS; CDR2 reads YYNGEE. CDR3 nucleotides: TGTGCCAGCAGCGTAGCGGGGGGAGATGAAAAACTGTTTTTT. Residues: CASSVAGGDEKLFF. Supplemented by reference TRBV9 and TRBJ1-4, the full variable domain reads DSGVTQTPKHLITATGQRVTLRCSPRSGDLSVYWYQQSLDQGLQFLIQYYNGEERAKGNILERFSAQQFPDLHSELNLSSLELGDSALYFCASSVAGGDEKLFFGSGTQLSVL.

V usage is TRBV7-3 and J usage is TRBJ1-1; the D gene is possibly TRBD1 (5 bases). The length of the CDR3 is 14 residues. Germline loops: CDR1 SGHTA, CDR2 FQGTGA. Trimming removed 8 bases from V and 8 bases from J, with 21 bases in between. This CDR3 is CASGPGPRVGEAFF. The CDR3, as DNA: TGTGCCAGCGGTCCCGGGCCCAGGGTGGGGGAAGCTTTCTTT.

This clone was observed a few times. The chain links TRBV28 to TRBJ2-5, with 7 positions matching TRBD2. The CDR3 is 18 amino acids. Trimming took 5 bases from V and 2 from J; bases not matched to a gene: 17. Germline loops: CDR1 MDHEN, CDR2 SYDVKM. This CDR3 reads CASSHHKALADAQETQYF. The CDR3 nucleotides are TGTGCCAGCAGTCACCACAAGGCCCTAGCGGACGCACAAGAGACCCAGTACTTC.

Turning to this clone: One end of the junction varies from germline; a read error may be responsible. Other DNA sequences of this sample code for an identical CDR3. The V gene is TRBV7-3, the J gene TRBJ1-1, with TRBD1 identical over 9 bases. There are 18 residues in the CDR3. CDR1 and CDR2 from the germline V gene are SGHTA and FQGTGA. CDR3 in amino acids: CASSLRAVTGGMNTEAFF. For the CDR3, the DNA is TGTGCCAGCAGCTTAAGGGCGGTAACAGGGGGCATGAACACTGAGGCTTTCTTT.

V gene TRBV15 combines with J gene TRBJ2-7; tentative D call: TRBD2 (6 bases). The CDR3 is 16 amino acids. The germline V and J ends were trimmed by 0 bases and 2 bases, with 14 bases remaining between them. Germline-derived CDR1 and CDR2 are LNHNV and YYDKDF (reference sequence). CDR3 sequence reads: CATSREVFGGPYEQYF. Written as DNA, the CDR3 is TGTGCCACCAGCAGAGAAGTTTTCGGGGGACCCTACGAGCAGTACTTC.

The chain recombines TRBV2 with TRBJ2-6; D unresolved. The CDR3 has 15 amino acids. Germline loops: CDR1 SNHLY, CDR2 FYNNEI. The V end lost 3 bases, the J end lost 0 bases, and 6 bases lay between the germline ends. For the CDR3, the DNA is TGTGCCAGCAGTGAGTCTCTCTCTGGGGCCAACGTCCTGACTTTC. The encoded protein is CASSESLSGANVLTF. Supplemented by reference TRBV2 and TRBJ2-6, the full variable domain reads EPEVTQTPSHQVTQMGQEVILRCVPISNHLYFYWYRQILGQKVEFLVSFYNNEISEKSEIFDDQFSVERPDGSNFTLKIRSTKLEDSAMYFCASSESLSGANVLTFGAGSRLTVL.

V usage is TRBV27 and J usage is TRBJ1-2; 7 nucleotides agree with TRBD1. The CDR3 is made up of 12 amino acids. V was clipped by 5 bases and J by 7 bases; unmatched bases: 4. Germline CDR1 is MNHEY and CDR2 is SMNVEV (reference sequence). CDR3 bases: TGTGCCAGCAGTACAGGGGTTACTGGCTACACCTTC. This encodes CASSTGVTGYTF.